These 5 T cell receptor beta chains originate from one sample sequenced in a study of tumor-infiltrating lymphocytes in primary liver carcinoma. Out of unsorted whole blood came the blood RNA, and germline DNA was extracted as well. TCR beta cDNA was reverse-transcribed from about 0.45 ug of total RNA. The reaction used a constant-region primer and ProtoScript II reverse transcriptase. Amplification in three nested multiplex PCR rounds with slightly modified ARM-PCR gave rise to TCR beta libraries. TRBV1-TRBV30 forward primers and a C-beta reverse primer were used in the first two PCR rounds, which each ran for about 10 cycles. MiXCR was run by TCRdb on the multiplex PCR reads, yielding one entry per CDR3 protein. Altogether fewer than 350,000 distinct CDR3 sequences are present, around three fifths being singletons, with the ten largest covering approximately 9.4%. Sequences were obtained from peripheral blood. The receptors here all came from a middle-aged man with primary liver carcinoma and hepatitis B virus infection.

Details on this clonotype: Given a much more abundant clone one base away, this may be a read error. This chain joins TRBV6-5 and TRBJ2-1; TRBD1 matches at 11 bases. There are 17 residues in the CDR3. Looked up from germline, CDR1 is MNHEY and CDR2 is SVGAGI. J lost 8 bases, V lost 6 bases, and 15 bases had no gene match. This chain's CDR3 is CASRRKWRDRGRDEQFF. CDR3 in DNA: TGTGCCAGCAGAAGGAAATGGAGGGACAGGGGGAGGGATGAGCAGTTCTTC.

CDR3 loop: CASSPRGKRNQSQYF. CDR3 coding DNA: TGTGCCAGCAGTCCAAGGGGGAAGCGCAATCAGTCCCAGTATTTT. This rearrangement joins TRBV12-3 or TRBV12-4 to TRBJ1-5; D is possibly TRBD1 (6 bases). The closer fit of TRBJ2-3 to the DNA end suggests the J call may be wrong. The CDR3 loop spans 15 amino acids.

This clonotype was observed many times. The V call is TRBV6-2 or TRBV6-3, the J call TRBJ1-2, with no clear D. The CDR3 extends over 11 amino acids. The V and J ends lost 10 bases and 10 bases respectively, with 16 bases between them. CDR1 and CDR2 from the germline V gene are MNHEY and SVGEGT. The CDR3 region is CATSDVGTYTF. Written as DNA, the CDR3 is TGTGCCACCTCAGACGTAGGAACCTACACCTTC.

This chain connects TRBV30 to TRBJ1-1, with TRBD1 matching 7 bases. V was pared by 0 bases and J by 5 bases, with 9 bases of the junction left unmatched. Germline V gene sequence: CDR1 GTSNPN, CDR2 SVGIG (reference sequence). The CDR3 totals 15 residues. The chain's CDR3 is CAWSVRGPFNTEAFF. The CDR3 bases are TGTGCCTGGAGTGTAAGGGGGCCGTTCAATACTGAAGCTTTCTTT.

The CDR3 here is CTSSLGPPYNEQFF. CDR3 nucleotide sequence: TGTACAAGCAGTTTGGGACCACCTTACAATGAGCAGTTCTTC. V usage is TRBV11-3 and J usage is TRBJ2-1; D is possibly TRBD1 or TRBD2 (5 bases each). Per germline, CDR1 SGHNT and CDR2 YENEEA. The CDR3 is 14 residues long.